The sequence of this T cell receptor (beta chain) was determined in a study of cytomegalovirus exposure and HLA in healthy donors. Overall study: Among roughly 180 million T cells, an earlier analysis found about 110 million unique TCR beta sequences.

Study-level findings and limits: Clonal expansion, a later analysis showed, was greater in HLA-associated TCR beta chains than in equally common others.

As to this clone: The target antigen is unknown.

Use of 60 Vbeta and 13 Jbeta primers characterized the PCR. Clones were read by immunoSEQ multiplex PCR, and TCRdb kept only the in-frame ones, dropping some. The sample includes almost 200,000 clones, 65% to 90% of them seen just once. This clonotype was sampled from a woman between 45 and 65 years old in good health and CMV-seronegative. The sample comprised PBMCs.

The CDR3 region has the DNA TGTGCCAGTAGTAATAGCGGGAGGGTGCACAATGAGCAGTTCTTC. It yields the protein CASSNSGRVHNEQFF. The V and J genes are TRBV19 and TRBJ2-1, with 11 bases fitting TRBD2. Germline CDR1 is LNHDA and CDR2 is SQIVND (reference sequence). The CDR3 consists of 15 residues. V dropped 4 bases and J dropped 5; count of bases not matched to a gene: 4.